The clone carrying this TCR beta chain was counted between two and nine times. The antigen remains undetermined. This entry comes from a study of beta chain features in type 1 diabetes. Since all of the isolated RNA was reverse transcribed, expressed TCRB transcripts were what got sequenced. Only in-frame clones appear in the TCRdb table, and some are missing; sequencing was by immunoSEQ multiplex PCR. The table lists around 130,000 clones, approximately 9% of them singletons. Study-level points and caveats: All four CD4+ subsets from Type 1 diabetes patients carried moderately but significantly shorter TCRB CDR3s.

V shed 5 bases and J 5 bases; nucleotides not matched to a gene: 3. Germline V gene sequence: CDR1 SGHTA, CDR2 FQGNSA. The CDR3 length is 14 residues. Sequenced sample: central memory CD4+ T cells from blood. V gene TRBV7-2 combines with J gene TRBJ2-1; 10 nucleotides align to TRBD2. This sequence originates from a young man with type 1 diabetes. The CDR3 loop is CASSPSGGDNEQFF. In nucleotides, the CDR3 is TGTGCCAGCAGCCCCAGCGGGGGGGACAATGAGCAGTTCTTC.